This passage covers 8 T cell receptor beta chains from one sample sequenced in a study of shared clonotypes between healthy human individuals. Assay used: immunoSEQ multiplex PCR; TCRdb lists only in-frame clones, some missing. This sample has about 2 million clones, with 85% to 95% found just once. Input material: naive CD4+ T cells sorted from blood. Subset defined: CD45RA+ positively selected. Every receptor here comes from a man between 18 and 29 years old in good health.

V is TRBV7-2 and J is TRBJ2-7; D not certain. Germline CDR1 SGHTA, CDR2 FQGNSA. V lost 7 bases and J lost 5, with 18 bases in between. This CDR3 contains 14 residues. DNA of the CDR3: TGTGCCAGCACCCCCCCGGGCCTTGACAACGAGCAGTACTTC. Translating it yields CASTPPGLDNEQYF.

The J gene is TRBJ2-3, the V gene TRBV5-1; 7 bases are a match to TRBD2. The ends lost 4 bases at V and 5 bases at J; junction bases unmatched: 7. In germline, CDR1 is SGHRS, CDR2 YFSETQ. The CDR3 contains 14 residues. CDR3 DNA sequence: TGCGCCAGCAGCGGGGGGGAAAGTAAAGATACGCAGTATTTT. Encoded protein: CASSGGESKDTQYF.

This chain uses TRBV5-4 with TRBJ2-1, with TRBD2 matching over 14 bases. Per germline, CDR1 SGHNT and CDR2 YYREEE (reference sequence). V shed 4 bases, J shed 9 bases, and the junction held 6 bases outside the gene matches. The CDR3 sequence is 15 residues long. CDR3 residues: CASSAGLAGEIEQFF. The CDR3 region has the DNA TGTGCCAGCAGCGCGGGACTAGCGGGAGAGATTGAGCAGTTCTTC.

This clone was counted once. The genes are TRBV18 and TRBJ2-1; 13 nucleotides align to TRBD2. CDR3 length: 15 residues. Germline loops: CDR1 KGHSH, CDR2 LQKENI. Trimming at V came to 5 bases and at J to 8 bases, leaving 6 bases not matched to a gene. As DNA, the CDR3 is TGTGCCAGCTCAACTGGGACTAGCGGGGTGCATGAGCAGTTCTTC. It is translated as CASSTGTSGVHEQFF.

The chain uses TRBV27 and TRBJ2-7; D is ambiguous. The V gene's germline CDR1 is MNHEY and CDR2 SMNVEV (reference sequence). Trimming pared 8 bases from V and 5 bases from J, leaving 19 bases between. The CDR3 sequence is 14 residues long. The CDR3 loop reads CASGLGRPPNEQYF. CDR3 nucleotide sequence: TGTGCCAGCGGTCTTGGAAGGCCCCCAAACGAGCAGTACTTC.

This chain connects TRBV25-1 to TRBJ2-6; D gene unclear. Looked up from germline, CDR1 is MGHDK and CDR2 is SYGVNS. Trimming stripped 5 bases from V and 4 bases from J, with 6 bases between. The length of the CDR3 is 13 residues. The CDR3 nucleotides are TGTGCCAGCAGTCCCCAAGGGGCCAACGTCCTGACTTTC. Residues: CASSPQGANVLTF.

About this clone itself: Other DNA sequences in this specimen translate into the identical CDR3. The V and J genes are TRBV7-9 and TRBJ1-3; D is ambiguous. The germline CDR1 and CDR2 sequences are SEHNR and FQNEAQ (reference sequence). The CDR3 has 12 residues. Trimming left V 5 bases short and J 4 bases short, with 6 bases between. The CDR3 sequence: CASSPNGNTIYF. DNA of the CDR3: TGTGCCAGCAGCCCTAACGGAAACACCATATATTTT.

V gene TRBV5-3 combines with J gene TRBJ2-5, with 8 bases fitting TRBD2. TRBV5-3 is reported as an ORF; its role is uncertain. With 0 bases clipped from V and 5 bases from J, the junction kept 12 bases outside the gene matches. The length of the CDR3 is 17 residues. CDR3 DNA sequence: TGTGCCAGAAGCTTGGTCGGGAGGGTACTAGCGAGGGAGACCCAGTACTTC. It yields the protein CARSLVGRVLARETQYF.